These T cell receptor beta chains were read from a single sample in a study of control samples from healthy donors and cancer patients. The data were produced by immunoSEQ multiplex PCR, yet TCRdb's version contains in-frame clones alone and is incomplete. The table has 50,000 or so clones, 85% to 95% seen once. The sequenced sample was blood. The receptors shown here come from a man aged 25-40 years in good health. The CDR3 runs from the conserved cysteine through the conserved F or W. Fields, in order: V gene, J gene, D gene, clone size, CDR3 DNA, CDR3 protein. A D gene is named only where the DNA matches it firmly. Only part of the rows carry a size: once, few, many, or a class if the clone is expanded.

>TRBV7-9|TRBJ2-7|NA|once
TGTGCCAGCAGTCTCTTACTAACAGGGAACGAGCAGTACTTC
CASSLLLTGNEQYF
>TRBV19|TRBJ1-2|NA|NA
TGTGCCAGTAGTATTGTGGAGGGCCATGGCTACACCTTC
CASSIVEGHGYTF
>TRBV19|TRBJ2-1|TRBD2|NA
TGTGCCAGTACTCCGGGGGGGGCCTACAATGAGCAGTTCTTC
CASTPGGAYNEQFF
>TRBV27|TRBJ1-1|NA|once
TGTGCCAGCAGGACCACAGGGAACACTGAAGCTTTCTTT
CASRTTGNTEAFF
>TRBV12-5|TRBJ2-5|NA|NA
TGTGCTAGTGAGCTTAGCGCCCCTCGGGAGACCCAGTACTTC
CASELSAPRETQYF
>TRBV20-1|TRBJ2-5|NA|NA
TGCAGTGCTTTTGAGGAGACCCAGTACTTC
CSAFEETQYF
>TRBV5-6|TRBJ1-3|NA|NA
TGTGCCAGCAGCGGTGGGGGGTCTGGAAACACCATATATTTT
CASSGGGSGNTIYF
>TRBV14|TRBJ2-7|NA|NA
TGTGCCAGCAGCCTCTCAGGGGCGCAGTACGAGCAGTACTTC
CASSLSGAQYEQYF
>TRBV10-1|TRBJ2-1|TRBD2|NA
TGCGCCACTGGGACTAGCGGGGGCCTCAATGAGCAGTTCTTC
CATGTSGGLNEQFF
>TRBV4-2|TRBJ2-1|TRBD2|NA
TGTGCCAGCAGCCAAGATGTTGCGGGAGGGCCAAATGAGCAGTTCTTC
CASSQDVAGGPNEQFF
>TRBV5-1|TRBJ2-3|TRBD2|once
TGCGCCAGCAGCTTGGATGGACTAGCGGGAGCGAAGACAGATACGCAGTATTTT
CASSLDGLAGAKTDTQYF
>TRBV28|TRBJ2-5|TRBD1|NA
TGTGCCAGCAGCAAACCGGGACAGAACCAAGAGACCCAGTACTTC
CASSKPGQNQETQYF
>TRBV2|TRBJ1-6|TRBD1|once
TGTGCCAGGAGACAGGGAAGGGATTCACCCCTCCACTTT
CARRQGRDSPLHF
>TRBV7-7|TRBJ2-2|TRBD1|NA
TGTGCTAGCAGCTTAGTCGGGACAGGGGTAACCGGGGAGCTGTTTTTT
CASSLVGTGVTGELFF
>TRBV28|TRBJ2-1|NA|few
TGTGCCAGCAGTTTACGAGCGGAGCAGTTCTTC
CASSLRAEQFF
>TRBV11-2|TRBJ2-1|TRBD2|NA
TGTGCCAGCAGCTTATCGGGACTAGCGGGAGGGCTCAATGAGCAGTTCTTC
CASSLSGLAGGLNEQFF
>TRBV7-6|TRBJ2-7|NA|NA
TGTGCCAGCAGCTTATCACCCGGCGAGCAGTACTTC
CASSLSPGEQYF
>TRBV27|TRBJ1-2|NA|NA
TGTGCCAGCAGTTTATCGGGGAGTTCAATCTATGGCTACACCTTC
CASSLSGSSIYGYTF
>TRBV5-1|TRBJ2-3|NA|NA
TGCGCCAGCAGCTTAAGGGCCAGGCAGACAGATACGCAGTATTTT
CASSLRARQTDTQYF
>TRBV30|TRBJ1-3|NA|NA
TGTGCCTGGCGATATTTCTCTGGAAACACCATATATTTT
CAWRYFSGNTIYF
>TRBV19|TRBJ2-3|NA|NA
TGTGCCAGTAGTATTAGGGGCGGGAGCACAGATACGCAGTATTTT
CASSIRGGSTDTQYF
>TRBV6-4|TRBJ2-3|NA|NA
TGTGCCAGCAGTGCCAAAGGGGAGGGGGCAGATACGCAGTATTTT
CASSAKGEGADTQYF
>TRBV7-9|TRBJ2-7|TRBD2|NA
TGTGCCAGCAGCTTCGGGGGACTAGCGGGAGGTGCCCACGAGCAGTACTTC
CASSFGGLAGGAHEQYF
>TRBV10-3|TRBJ1-1|NA|NA
TGTGCCATCACAAACTTGACAAGTTCGAACACTGAAGCTTTCTTT
CAITNLTSSNTEAFF
>TRBV5-1|TRBJ2-3|NA|NA
TGCGCCAGCAGCTTGAATTCTCTGGGTACAGATACGCAGTATTTT
CASSLNSLGTDTQYF
>TRBV19|TRBJ2-2|TRBD2|NA
TGTGCCCGTAGTATATTTCTCGGGGGGGGCACCGGGGAGCTGTTTTTT
CARSIFLGGGTGELFF
>TRBV5-1|TRBJ1-2|TRBD1|once
TGCGCCAGCAGCTTAGACAGGGGGCGCGACTATGGCTACACCTTC
CASSLDRGRDYGYTF
>TRBV9|TRBJ2-1|TRBD2|NA
TGTGCCAGCAGCGTAGCTTTAGCGGGCGATGAGCAGTTCTTC
CASSVALAGDEQFF
>TRBV7-3|TRBJ2-1|NA|NA
TGTGCCAGCAGCCCGACGCACCAGTCCTACAATGAGCAGTTCTTC
CASSPTHQSYNEQFF
>TRBV12-2|TRBJ2-3|NA|NA
TGTGCAAGTCGCTTAGTAGGCAGAGCCACAGATACGCAGTATTTT
CASRLVGRATDTQYF
>TRBV28|TRBJ1-3|NA|NA
TGTGCCAGCAGTTCACCGTACCGCTCTGGAAACACCATATATTTT
CASSSPYRSGNTIYF
>TRBV30|TRBJ2-1|TRBD1|NA
TGTGCCTGGAAGAGGACAGGGGTAAATGAGCAGTTCTTC
CAWKRTGVNEQFF
>TRBV27|TRBJ1-2|TRBD1|NA
TGTGCCAGCAGTCCTCAGGGGGCTGGCTACACCTTC
CASSPQGAGYTF
>TRBV7-9|TRBJ1-2|NA|NA
TGTGCCAGCAGCTTGGACTCGGGGAGCTATGGCTACACCTTC
CASSLDSGSYGYTF
>TRBV20-1|TRBJ1-2|NA|NA
TGCAGTGCTCTCGGCTACACCTTC
CSALGYTF
>TRBV3-1/TRBV3-2|TRBJ2-7|NA|NA
TGTGCCAGCAGCCAAGTATACGAGCAGTACTTC
CASSQVYEQYF
>TRBV6-5|TRBJ1-1|TRBD1|NA
TGTGCCAGCAGTACCTCAGGGGGCTGGACTGAAGCTTTCTTT
CASSTSGGWTEAFF
>TRBV6-5|TRBJ2-1|TRBD1|NA
TGTGCCAGCAGCAACAGGGGGCGTCAGTTCTTC
CASSNRGRQFF
>TRBV11-1|TRBJ2-1|TRBD2|NA
TGTGCCAGCAGCTTACTAGCGGGAACTGAGAATGAGCAGTTCTTC
CASSLLAGTENEQFF
>TRBV4-3|TRBJ2-6|NA|NA
TGCGCCAGCAGCCAAGATCTGGGCTCTGGGGCCAACGTCCTGACTTTC
CASSQDLGSGANVLTF
>TRBV7-3|TRBJ2-6|NA|NA
TGTGCCAGCAGTGGGTCTGGGGCCAACGTCCTGACTTTC
CASSGSGANVLTF
>TRBV27|TRBJ1-4|NA|NA
TGTGCCAGCAGCTACAAACAGGGTTACAGGGATGAAAAACTGTTTTTT
CASSYKQGYRDEKLFF
>TRBV5-1|TRBJ1-4|NA|NA
TGCGCCAGCAGCTTGGACCCTAATGAAAAACTGTTTTTT
CASSLDPNEKLFF
>TRBV10-3|TRBJ2-1|NA|NA
TGTGCCATCAGTGTCGGCAATGAGCAGTTCTTC
CAISVGNEQFF
>TRBV15|TRBJ2-2|NA|NA
TGTGCCACCAGCAGAACGGTACGCGGGGAGCTGTTTTTT
CATSRTVRGELFF
>TRBV24-1|TRBJ2-3|TRBD2|NA
TGTGCCACCAGTGACCCAACTAGCGGGAGGGCAAAAACAGATACGCAGTATTTT
CATSDPTSGRAKTDTQYF
>TRBV27|TRBJ2-3|NA|NA
TGTGCCAGCAGAAGGGGGGATACGCAGTATTTT
CASRRGDTQYF
>TRBV4-3|TRBJ1-1|NA|NA
TGCGCCAGCAGCCAAGTTATTCAGAACACTGAAGCTTTCTTT
CASSQVIQNTEAFF